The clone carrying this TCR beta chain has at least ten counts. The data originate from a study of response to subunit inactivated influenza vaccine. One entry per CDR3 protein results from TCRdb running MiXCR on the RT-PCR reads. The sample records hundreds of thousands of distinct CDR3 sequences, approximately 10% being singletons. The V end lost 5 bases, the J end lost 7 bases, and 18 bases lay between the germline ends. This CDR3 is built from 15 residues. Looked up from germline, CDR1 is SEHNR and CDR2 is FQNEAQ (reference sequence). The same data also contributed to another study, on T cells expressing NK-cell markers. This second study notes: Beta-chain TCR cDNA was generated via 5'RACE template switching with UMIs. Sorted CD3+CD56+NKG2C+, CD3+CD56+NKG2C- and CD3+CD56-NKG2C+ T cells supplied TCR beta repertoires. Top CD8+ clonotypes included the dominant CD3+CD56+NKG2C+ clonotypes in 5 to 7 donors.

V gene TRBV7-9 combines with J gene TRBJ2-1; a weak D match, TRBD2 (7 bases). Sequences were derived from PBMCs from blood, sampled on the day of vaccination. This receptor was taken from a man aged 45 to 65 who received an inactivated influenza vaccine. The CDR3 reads CASSLLGGAGNEQFF. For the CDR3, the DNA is TGTGCCAGCAGCCTTCTGGGGGGGGCTGGAAATGAGCAGTTCTTC.